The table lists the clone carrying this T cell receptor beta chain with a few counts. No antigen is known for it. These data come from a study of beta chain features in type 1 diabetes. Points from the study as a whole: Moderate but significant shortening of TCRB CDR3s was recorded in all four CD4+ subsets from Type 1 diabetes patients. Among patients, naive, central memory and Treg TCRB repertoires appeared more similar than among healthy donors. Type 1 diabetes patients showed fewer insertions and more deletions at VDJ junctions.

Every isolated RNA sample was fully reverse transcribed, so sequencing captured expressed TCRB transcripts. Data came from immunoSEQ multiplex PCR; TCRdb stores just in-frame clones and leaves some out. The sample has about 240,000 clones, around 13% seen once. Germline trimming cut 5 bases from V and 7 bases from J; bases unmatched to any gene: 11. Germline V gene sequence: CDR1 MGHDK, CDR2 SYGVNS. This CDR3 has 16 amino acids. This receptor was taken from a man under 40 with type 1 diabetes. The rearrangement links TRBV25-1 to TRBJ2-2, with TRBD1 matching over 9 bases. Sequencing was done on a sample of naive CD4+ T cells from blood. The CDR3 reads CASSPTGTGWGGELFF. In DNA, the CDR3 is TGTGCCAGCAGTCCGACCGGGACAGGGTGGGGCGGGGAGCTGTTTTTT.